A selection of T cell receptor beta chains follows, all from one sample in a study of blood T cell repertoires in COVID-19. Repertoires were generated with immunoSEQ multiplex PCR, while TCRdb's copy carries only in-frame clones and drops some. Of about 110,000 clones listed, over 80% are singletons. Sequencing was carried out using peripheral blood. These receptor sequences come from a woman in her thirties with acute or convalescent COVID-19. The CDR3 runs from the conserved cysteine through the conserved F or W. Each record gives: D gene, J gene, clone size, V gene, CDR3 protein. A D gene is named only where the DNA matches it firmly. Clone sizes are given selectively: once, few, many, or a class where the clone is expanded.

NA	TRBJ1-1	NA	TRBV4-1	CASSQVTDTEAFF
NA	TRBJ1-5	NA	TRBV5-8	CASSLLPGRVQPQHF
TRBD2	TRBJ2-5	NA	TRBV9	CASSVTSGDQETQYF
NA	TRBJ1-5	NA	TRBV2	CASSLSTGSASQPQHF
TRBD1	TRBJ2-5	NA	TRBV24-1	CATSDYHWDRGQETQYF
NA	TRBJ2-4	once	TRBV7-2	CASSPREPTGLAKNIQYF
NA	TRBJ2-1	NA	TRBV5-1	CASSLTDSEQFF
NA	TRBJ1-6	NA	TRBV30	CAWSVPGSGNSPLHF
NA	TRBJ1-5	NA	TRBV6-2/TRBV6-3	CASSYRSLSNQPQHF
TRBD2	TRBJ2-1	NA	TRBV7-2	CASRGGSGLPNEQFF
NA	TRBJ2-7	NA	TRBV28	CASSLRIHRYSYEQYF
TRBD2	TRBJ2-7	many	TRBV10-3	CAIAREREGNEQYF
NA	TRBJ1-1	NA	TRBV30	CAWSVLSNTEAFF
TRBD2	TRBJ2-3	NA	TRBV11-2	CASSPPGLAFADTQYF
TRBD2	TRBJ2-1	NA	TRBV7-2	CASSSPSGGEQFF
NA	TRBJ2-1	NA	TRBV3-1/TRBV3-2	CASSQDAGASSYNEQFF
NA	TRBJ2-7	NA	TRBV29-1	CSVDTESYEQYF
TRBD1	TRBJ1-6	NA	TRBV28	CASSFPGTDSPLHF
NA	TRBJ1-1	NA	TRBV6-2/TRBV6-3	CASSYGELNTEAFF
TRBD2	TRBJ2-1	NA	TRBV7-2	CASSLRRSAGGNEQFF
TRBD1	TRBJ1-2	NA	TRBV6-6	CASSTQQGALGYTF
NA	TRBJ1-2	NA	TRBV3-1/TRBV3-2	CASSQEGGAGGYTF
TRBD2	TRBJ2-1	NA	TRBV15	CATSRPLPGLGGYNEQFF
TRBD1	TRBJ1-3	NA	TRBV13	CASSLRVHGTARSTIYF
TRBD1	TRBJ2-7	NA	TRBV7-8	CASSLGGTGADF
TRBD1	TRBJ1-2	NA	TRBV9	CASSVGQGDHYGYTF
NA	TRBJ2-7	NA	TRBV30	CAWSLTGVGEQYF
NA	TRBJ1-1	NA	TRBV7-2	CASSPLGGHTEAFF
NA	TRBJ1-5	NA	TRBV28	CASSRFRQSNSNQPQHF
NA	TRBJ1-1	NA	TRBV28	CASSTTGRTEAFF
TRBD1	TRBJ2-7	NA	TRBV4-2	CASSRPGQGNEQYF
TRBD2	TRBJ2-5	few	TRBV3-1/TRBV3-2	CASSQDIQRGGRETQYF
NA	TRBJ1-2	NA	TRBV7-2	CASSTKQGNYGYTF
TRBD2	TRBJ2-1	NA	TRBV18	CASSPLAGGPGEFF
TRBD2	TRBJ2-7	NA	TRBV7-2	CASSLSGGDSGEQYF
NA	TRBJ2-1	NA	TRBV10-3	CAISESYAGSHNEQFF
TRBD1	TRBJ1-1	NA	TRBV5-1	CASSDRVGSSGTEAFF
NA	TRBJ1-1	NA	TRBV12-3/TRBV12-4	CASTQRSNTEAFF
NA	TRBJ2-5	NA	TRBV25-1	CASSVVGETQYF
NA	TRBJ1-6	NA	TRBV4-1	CASRQGLDNSPLHF
NA	TRBJ1-2	once	TRBV12-3/TRBV12-4	CASSLDLRGGYTF
NA	TRBJ1-2	NA	TRBV28	CASSRGRGEGGYTF
NA	TRBJ1-2	NA	TRBV6-5	CASGREGYTF
NA	TRBJ1-3	NA	TRBV6-4	CASSDSGSYSGNTIYF